In its sample, the clone carrying this T cell receptor (beta chain) was seen once. The sample originates from a study of blood T cell repertoires in COVID-19. Study overall: The cDNA or gDNA used as material had been derived from T cells, B-cell-depleted T cells, or PBMCs.

Data came from immunoSEQ multiplex PCR; TCRdb stores just in-frame clones and leaves some out. The table shows 150,000 to 200,000 clones, with roughly 80% occurring only once. V was clipped by 5 bases and J by 4 bases; unmatched bases: 3. CDR1 is MDHEN and CDR2 is SYDVKM in the germline V gene. There are 14 residues in the CDR3. This TCR was sampled from a human donor with acute or convalescent COVID-19. The donor label of this sample is uncertain. V usage is TRBV28 and J usage is TRBJ1-4; 8 nucleotides agree with TRBD1. Source material: peripheral blood. The CDR3 region has the DNA TGTGCCAGCAGTCAGACAGGGGTTAATGAAAAACTGTTTTTT. Amino acid sequence: CASSQTGVNEKLFF.